This T cell receptor beta chain was recorded in a study of cytomegalovirus exposure and HLA in healthy donors. Whole-study results and caveats: Later work found most CMV-associated TCR beta chains apparently HLA-restricted. Trimming of TCR beta V- and J-genes showed a link, identified in a later analysis, to a missense DCLRE1C variant.

This PCR relied on a set of 60 Vbeta primers and 13 Jbeta primers. The method was immunoSEQ multiplex PCR; TCRdb's version includes in-frame clones alone and lacks a portion of them. The repertoire has around 130,000 clones, roughly 80% of them found once; the top ten carry about 1.5%. With respect to this clone: Its antigen is as yet unknown. At one boundary the junction diverges from the germline segment, which might be a read error.

Germline CDR1 SNHLY, CDR2 FYNNEI. This CDR3 region has 15 residues. This chain uses TRBV2 with TRBJ2-4; 10 bases agree with TRBD2. The sequenced material came from PBMCs. This clonotype was sampled from a woman under 30 in good health and CMV-seronegative. CDR3 in amino acids: CASSEGSGGANSQYF. CDR3 bases: TGTGCCAGCAGTGAAGGAAGCGGGGGGGCAAACAGTCAGTACTTC.